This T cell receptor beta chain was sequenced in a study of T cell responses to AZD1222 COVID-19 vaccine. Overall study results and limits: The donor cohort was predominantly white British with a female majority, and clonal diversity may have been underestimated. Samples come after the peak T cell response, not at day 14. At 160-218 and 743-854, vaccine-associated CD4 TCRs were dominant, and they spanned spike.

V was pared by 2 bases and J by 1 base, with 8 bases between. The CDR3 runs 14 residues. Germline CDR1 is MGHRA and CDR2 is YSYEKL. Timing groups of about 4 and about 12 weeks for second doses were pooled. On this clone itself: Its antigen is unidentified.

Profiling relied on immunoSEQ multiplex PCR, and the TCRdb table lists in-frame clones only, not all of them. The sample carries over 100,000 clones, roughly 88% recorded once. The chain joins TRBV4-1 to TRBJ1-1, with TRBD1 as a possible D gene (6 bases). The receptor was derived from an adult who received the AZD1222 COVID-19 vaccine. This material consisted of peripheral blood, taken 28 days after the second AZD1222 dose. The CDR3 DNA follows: TGCGCCAGCAGCCAACCGGGACAGAACACTGAAGCTTTCTTT. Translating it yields CASSQPGQNTEAFF.